A selection of T cell receptor beta chains follows, all from one sample in a study of T cell repertoires in cytomegalovirus infection. Each CDR3 protein is one row after TCRdb ran MiXCR on the reads. In the table there are just over 300,000 distinct CDR3 sequences, roughly 16% of which are singletons. The specimen was PBMCs. The source is a human donor in good health (CMV status not recorded). Some clones in this sample may be carry-over from other donors' samples. Both conserved end residues are part of each CDR3. D genes are given only for firm matches. Clone size appears in some rows only: once, few, many, or a class for an expanded clone.

size | J | V | D | CDR3 | DNA
few | TRBJ1-2 | TRBV6-6 | TRBD1 | CASGTTARDRGRGGYTF | TGTGCCAGCGGAACGACGGCTCGGGACAGGGGCCGAGGTGGCTACACCTTC
- | TRBJ1-1 | TRBV6-5 | TRBD1 | CASSSADRLPEAFF | TGTGCCAGCAGTTCCGCGGACAGGTTGCCTGAAGCTTTCTTT
few | TRBJ1-1 | TRBV10-3 | TRBD1 | CAISLGQGGTEAFF | TGTGCCATCAGCCTGGGACAGGGGGGAACTGAAGCTTTCTTT
once | TRBJ2-7 | TRBV20-1 | TRBD2 | CSARDRAGGTSYEQYF | TGCAGTGCTAGAGATCGGGCGGGGGGGACTTCCTACGAGCAGTACTTC
many | TRBJ2-3 | TRBV11-3 | - | CASSFGPLADTQYF | TGTGCCAGCAGCTTCGGTCCGCTGGCCGATACGCAGTATTTT
many | TRBJ2-5 | TRBV7-2 | TRBD2 | CASSPAGGPETQYF | TGTGCCAGCAGCCCAGCGGGGGGGCCAGAGACCCAGTACTTC
- | TRBJ2-5 | TRBV25-1 | - | CASSEYSGYQYF | TGTGCCAGCAGTGAATATTCGGGGTACCAGTACTTC
many | TRBJ1-2 | TRBV7-9 | - | CASSLSTGPVVRGYTF | TGTGCCAGCAGCTTATCAACAGGACCGGTAGTCCGGGGCTACACCTTC
many | TRBJ2-7 | TRBV5-5 | TRBD2 | CASTPGGGDEQYF | TGTGCCAGCACCCCCGGGGGGGGGGACGAGCAGTACTTC
few | TRBJ2-1 | TRBV5-1 | - | CASSSIQGLNNEQFF | TGCGCCAGCAGCTCAATCCAGGGGCTTAACAATGAGCAGTTCTTC
many | TRBJ2-7 | TRBV6-6 | TRBD1 | CASSLTRDRGDEQYF | TGTGCCAGCAGCCTTACCCGGGACAGGGGCGACGAGCAGTACTTC
once | TRBJ1-3 | TRBV11-1 | - | CASSPQGIGNTIYF | TGTGCCAGCAGCCCACAGGGTATAGGAAACACCATATATTTT
many | TRBJ2-1 | TRBV7-2 | - | CASSFPAGVVHEQFF | TGTGCCAGCAGCTTTCCGGCAGGGGTCGTCCATGAGCAGTTCTTC
many | TRBJ1-3 | TRBV6-1 | - | CASSERAVRTGNTIYF | TGTGCCAGCAGTGAAAGGGCAGTTCGGACTGGAAACACCATATATTTT
- | TRBJ1-1 | TRBV5-1 | TRBD1 | CASLPVEGASGGTEAFF | TGCGCCAGCCTTCCAGTCGAGGGGGCTTCGGGGGGCACTGAAGCTTTCTTT
- | TRBJ1-1 | TRBV12-3/TRBV12-4 | - | CASSFFNLEAFF | TGTGCCAGCAGTTTCTTCAACCTTGAAGCTTTCTTT
few | TRBJ1-4 | TRBV4-1 | TRBD1 | CASSHGFPGQGNEKLFF | TGCGCCAGCAGCCATGGTTTCCCGGGACAGGGTAATGAAAAACTGTTTTTT
- | TRBJ2-5 | TRBV27 | TRBD1 | CASSPNNRGETQYF | TGTGCCAGCAGTCCCAACAACAGGGGAGAGACCCAGTACTTC
- | TRBJ2-1 | TRBV6-2/TRBV6-3 | TRBD2 | CASTPLLLLLAGVGNEQFF | TGTGCCAGCACCCCCCTACTCCTCTTACTAGCGGGGGTCGGGAATGAGCAGTTCTTC
many | TRBJ1-6 | TRBV7-2 | - | CASSPDRNSPLHF | TGTGCCAGCAGCCCCGACAGGAATTCACCCCTCCACTTT
few | TRBJ2-1 | TRBV2 | TRBD1 | CASSVSGTGFSSYNEQFF | TGTGCCAGCAGTGTCTCCGGGACAGGCTTTAGCTCCTACAATGAGCAGTTCTTC
- | TRBJ2-5 | TRBV2 | - | CASNLITGRETQYF | TGTGCCAGCAATTTGATAACGGGCCGAGAGACCCAGTACTTC
few | TRBJ2-7 | TRBV20-1 | - | CSARVGSSYEQYF | TGCAGTGCTAGAGTCGGCTCCTCATACGAGCAGTACTTC
few | TRBJ2-5 | TRBV6-6 | - | CASSYSTGLSQYF | TGTGCCAGCAGTTACTCGACAGGATTGTCCCAGTACTTC
- | TRBJ1-2 | TRBV4-1 | TRBD1 | CASSQDHRGTYGYTF | TGCGCCAGCAGCCAAGATCACAGGGGCACCTATGGCTACACCTTC
many | TRBJ2-5 | TRBV7-9 | TRBD1 | CASSLEGAGREETQYF | TGTGCCAGCAGCTTAGAGGGGGCCGGGCGCGAGGAGACCCAGTACTTC
- | TRBJ2-7 | TRBV10-3 | TRBD2 | CAISLLAGGSYEQYF | TGTGCCATCAGTCTCTTAGCGGGGGGCTCCTACGAGCAGTACTTC
many | TRBJ1-1 | TRBV7-8 | - | CASSPKRTAEAFF | TGTGCCAGCAGCCCGAAACGGACGGCTGAAGCTTTCTTT
many | TRBJ2-5 | TRBV7-2 | - | CASSLATGETQYF | TGTGCCAGCAGCTTAGCGACGGGGGAGACCCAGTACTTC
- | TRBJ2-1 | TRBV5-1 | - | CASSLRQASSYNEQFF | TGCGCCAGCAGCTTACGACAGGCGAGCTCCTACAATGAGCAGTTCTTC
many | TRBJ2-7 | TRBV20-1 | - | CSAPREGRLDEQYF | TGCAGTGCCCCCCGAGAGGGAAGGCTCGACGAGCAGTACTTC
few | TRBJ2-5 | TRBV6-6 | TRBD2 | CASSYLTNSGGPGVETQYF | TGTGCCAGCAGTTACTTAACCAATAGCGGGGGACCCGGTGTGGAGACCCAGTACTTC
- | TRBJ2-2 | TRBV12-3/TRBV12-4 | TRBD1 | CASSPRQGTYTGELFF | TGTGCCAGCAGTCCTCGACAGGGAACGTACACCGGGGAGCTGTTTTTT
once | TRBJ1-2 | TRBV24-1 | TRBD1 | CATSGPDRVGQNYGYTF | TGTGCCACCAGTGGCCCGGACAGGGTCGGACAAAACTATGGCTACACCTTC
few | TRBJ1-1 | TRBV27 | TRBD1 | CASRGLGQGMNTEAFF | TGTGCCAGCAGGGGTTTAGGACAGGGAATGAACACTGAAGCTTTCTTT
many | TRBJ1-2 | TRBV12-3/TRBV12-4 | - | CASSPTGGGYGYTF | TGTGCCAGCAGTCCTACCGGGGGCGGTTATGGCTACACCTTC
many | TRBJ2-3 | TRBV7-2 | TRBD1 | CASSGQTGESDTQYF | TGTGCCAGCAGCGGACAAACAGGGGAATCAGATACGCAGTATTTT
few | TRBJ2-3 | TRBV7-9 | - | CASSGSSDTQYF | TGTGCCAGCAGCGGGTCGTCGGATACGCAGTATTTT
many | TRBJ2-1 | TRBV7-2 | TRBD2 | CASLLRGDPYNEQFF | TGTGCCAGCCTACTGCGGGGGGACCCCTACAATGAGCAGTTCTTC
- | TRBJ1-1 | TRBV12-3/TRBV12-4 | TRBD1 | CASSRQQGAGEAFF | TGTGCCAGCAGTAGACAACAGGGGGCAGGTGAAGCTTTCTTT
many | TRBJ2-1 | TRBV7-2 | - | CASSLAGGLNEQFF | TGTGCCAGCAGCTTAGCGGGGGGGCTCAATGAGCAGTTCTTC
few | TRBJ1-4 | TRBV9 | - | CASSVGDRVNEKLFF | TGTGCCAGCAGCGTGGGGGACCGAGTTAATGAAAAACTGTTTTTT
many | TRBJ2-7 | TRBV27 | TRBD1 | CASSSFPGQSYEQYF | TGTGCCAGCAGTTCCTTTCCGGGACAGTCCTACGAGCAGTACTTC
many | TRBJ2-1 | TRBV12-3/TRBV12-4 | - | CASSLKGLAAGEQFF | TGTGCCAGCAGTTTAAAAGGGCTAGCAGCGGGTGAGCAGTTCTTC
few | TRBJ2-3 | TRBV10-3 | - | CAIRQGGQGPSDF | TGTGCCATCAGGCAAGGGGGTCAGGGTCCATCGGATTTT
few | TRBJ1-5 | TRBV7-9 | TRBD1 | CASSRTGGSSQPQHF | TGTGCCAGCAGTCGAACAGGGGGCTCTAGTCAGCCCCAGCATTTT